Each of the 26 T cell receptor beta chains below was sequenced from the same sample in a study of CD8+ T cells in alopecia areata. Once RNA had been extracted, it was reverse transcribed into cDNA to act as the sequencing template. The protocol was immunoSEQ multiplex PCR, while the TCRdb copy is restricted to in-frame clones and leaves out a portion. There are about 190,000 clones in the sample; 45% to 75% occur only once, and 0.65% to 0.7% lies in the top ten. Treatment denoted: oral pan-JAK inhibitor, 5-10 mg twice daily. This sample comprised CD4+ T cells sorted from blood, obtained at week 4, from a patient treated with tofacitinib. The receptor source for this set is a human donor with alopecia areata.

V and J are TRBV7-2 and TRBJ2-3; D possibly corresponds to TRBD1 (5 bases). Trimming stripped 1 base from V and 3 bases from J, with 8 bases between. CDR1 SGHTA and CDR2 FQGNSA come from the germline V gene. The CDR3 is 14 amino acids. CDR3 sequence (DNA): TGTGCCAGCAGCTTAGGACAGACGACAGATACGCAGTATTTT. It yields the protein CASSLGQTTDTQYF. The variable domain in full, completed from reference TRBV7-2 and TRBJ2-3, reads GAGVSQSPSNKVTEKGKDVELRCDPISGHTALYWYRQSLGQGLEFLIYFQGNSAPDKSGLPSDRFSAERTGGSVSTLTIQRTQQEDSAVYLCASSLGQTTDTQYFGPGTRLTVL.

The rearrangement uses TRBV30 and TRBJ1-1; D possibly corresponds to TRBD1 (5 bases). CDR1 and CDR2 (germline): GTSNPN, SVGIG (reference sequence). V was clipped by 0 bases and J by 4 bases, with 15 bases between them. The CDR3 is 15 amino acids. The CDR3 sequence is CAWSVMGLGTTEAFF. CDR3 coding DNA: TGTGCCTGGAGTGTAATGGGCCTCGGGACCACTGAAGCTTTCTTT.

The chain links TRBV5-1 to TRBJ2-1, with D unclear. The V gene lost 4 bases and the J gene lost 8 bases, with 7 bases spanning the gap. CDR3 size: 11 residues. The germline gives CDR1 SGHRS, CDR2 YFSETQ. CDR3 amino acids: CASSEYYEQFF. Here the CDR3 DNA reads TGCGCCAGCAGCGAGTACTATGAGCAGTTCTTC.

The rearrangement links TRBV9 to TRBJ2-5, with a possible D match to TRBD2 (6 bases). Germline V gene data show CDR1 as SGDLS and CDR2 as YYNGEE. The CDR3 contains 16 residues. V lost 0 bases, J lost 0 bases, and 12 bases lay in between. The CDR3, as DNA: TGTGCCAGCAGCGTAGGGTCTAGGAGGGACCAAGAGACCCAGTACTTC. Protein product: CASSVGSRRDQETQYF. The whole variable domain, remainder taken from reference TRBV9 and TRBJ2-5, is DSGVTQTPKHLITATGQRVTLRCSPRSGDLSVYWYQQSLDQGLQFLIQYYNGEERAKGNILERFSAQQFPDLHSELNLSSLELGDSALYFCASSVGSRRDQETQYFGPGTRLLVL.

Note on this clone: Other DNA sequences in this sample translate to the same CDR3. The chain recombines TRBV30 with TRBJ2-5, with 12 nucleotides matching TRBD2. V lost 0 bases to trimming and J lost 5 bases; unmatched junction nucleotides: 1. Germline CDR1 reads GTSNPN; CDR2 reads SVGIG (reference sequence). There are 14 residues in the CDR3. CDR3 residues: CAWSVLAGGETQYF. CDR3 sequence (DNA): TGTGCCTGGAGTGTCCTAGCGGGAGGGGAGACCCAGTACTTC.

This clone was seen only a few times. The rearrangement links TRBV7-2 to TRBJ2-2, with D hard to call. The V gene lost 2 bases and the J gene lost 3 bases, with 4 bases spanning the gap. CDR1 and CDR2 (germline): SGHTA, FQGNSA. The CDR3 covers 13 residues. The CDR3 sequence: CASSLLDTGELFF. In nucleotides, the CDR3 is TGTGCCAGCAGCTTACTAGACACCGGGGAGCTGTTTTTT.

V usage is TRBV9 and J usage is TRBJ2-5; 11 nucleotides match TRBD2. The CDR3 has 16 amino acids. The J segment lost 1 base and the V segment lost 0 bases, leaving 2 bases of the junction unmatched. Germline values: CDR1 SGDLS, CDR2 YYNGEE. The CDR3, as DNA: TGTGCCAGCAGCGTAGCTACTAGCGGGGGCCAAGAGACCCAGTACTTC. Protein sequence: CASSVATSGGQETQYF.

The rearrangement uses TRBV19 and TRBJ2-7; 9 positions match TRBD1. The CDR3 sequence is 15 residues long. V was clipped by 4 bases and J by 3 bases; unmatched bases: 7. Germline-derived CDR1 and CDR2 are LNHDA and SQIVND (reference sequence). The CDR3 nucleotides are TGTGCCAGTAGTACTCCGGGACAGGGCCTCTACGAGCAGTACTTC. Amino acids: CASSTPGQGLYEQYF. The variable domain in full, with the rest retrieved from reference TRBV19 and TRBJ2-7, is DGGITQSPKYLFRKEGQNVTLSCEQNLNHDAMYWYRQDPGQGLRLIYYSQIVNDFQKGDIAEGYSVSREKKESFPLTVTSAQKNPTAFYLCASSTPGQGLYEQYFGPGTRLTVT.

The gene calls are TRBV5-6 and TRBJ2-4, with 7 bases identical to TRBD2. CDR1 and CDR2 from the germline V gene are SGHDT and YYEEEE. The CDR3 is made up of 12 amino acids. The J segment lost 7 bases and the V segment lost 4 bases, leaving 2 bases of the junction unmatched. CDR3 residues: CASSLRGNIQYF. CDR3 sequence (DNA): TGTGCCAGCAGCCTGCGGGGGAACATTCAGTACTTC. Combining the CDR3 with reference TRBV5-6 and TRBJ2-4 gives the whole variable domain DAGVTQSPTHLIKTRGQQVTLRCSPKSGHDTVSWYQQALGQGPQFIFQYYEEEERQRGNFPDRFSGHQFPNYSSELNVNALLLGDSALYLCASSLRGNIQYFGAGTRLSVL.

The CDR3 is CASSSSSERTDTQYF. As DNA, the CDR3 is TGTGCCAGCAGCTCGTCTAGCGAGCGCACAGATACGCAGTATTTT. The genes are TRBV7-9 and TRBJ2-3, with TRBD2 as a possible D gene (6 bases). The CDR3 sequence is 15 residues long. V was trimmed by 4 bases and J by 1 base, leaving 12 bases between them. CDR1 SEHNR and CDR2 FQNEAQ come from the germline V gene (reference sequence). Variable domain in full (rest from reference TRBV7-9 and TRBJ2-3): DTGVSQNPRHKITKRGQNVTFRCDPISEHNRLYWYRQTLGQGPEFLTYFQNEAQLEKSRLLSDRFSAERPKGSFSTLEIQRTEQGDSAMYLCASSSSSERTDTQYFGPGTRLTVL.

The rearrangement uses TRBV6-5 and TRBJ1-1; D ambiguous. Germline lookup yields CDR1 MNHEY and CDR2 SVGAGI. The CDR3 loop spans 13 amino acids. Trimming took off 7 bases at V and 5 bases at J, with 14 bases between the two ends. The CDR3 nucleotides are TGTGCCAGCAAGCGGGATGTATATACTGAAGCTTTCTTT. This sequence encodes CASKRDVYTEAFF.

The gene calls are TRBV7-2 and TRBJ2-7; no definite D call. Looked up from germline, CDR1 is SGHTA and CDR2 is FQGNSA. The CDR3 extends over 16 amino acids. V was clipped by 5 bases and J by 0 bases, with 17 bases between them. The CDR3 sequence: CASSRSWSSYSYEQYF. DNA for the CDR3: TGTGCCAGCAGCCGATCATGGTCCTCTTACTCCTACGAGCAGTACTTC. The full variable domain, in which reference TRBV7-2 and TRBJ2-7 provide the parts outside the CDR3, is GAGVSQSPSNKVTEKGKDVELRCDPISGHTALYWYRQSLGQGLEFLIYFQGNSAPDKSGLPSDRFSAERTGGSVSTLTIQRTQQEDSAVYLCASSRSWSSYSYEQYFGPGTRLTVT.

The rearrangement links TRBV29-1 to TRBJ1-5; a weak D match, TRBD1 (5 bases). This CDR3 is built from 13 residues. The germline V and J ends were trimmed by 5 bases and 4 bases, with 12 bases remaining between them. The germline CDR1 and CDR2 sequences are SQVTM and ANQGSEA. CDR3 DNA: TGCAGCGTTTCATCAGGGACGAATCAGCCCCAGCATTTT. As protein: CSVSSGTNQPQHF.

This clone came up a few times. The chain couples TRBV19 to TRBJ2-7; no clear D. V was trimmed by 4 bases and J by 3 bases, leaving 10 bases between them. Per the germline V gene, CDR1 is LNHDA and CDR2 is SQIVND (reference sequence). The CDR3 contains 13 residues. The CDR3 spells CASSTGSDYEQYF. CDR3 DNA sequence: TGTGCCAGTAGTACTGGGTCGGACTACGAGCAGTACTTC.

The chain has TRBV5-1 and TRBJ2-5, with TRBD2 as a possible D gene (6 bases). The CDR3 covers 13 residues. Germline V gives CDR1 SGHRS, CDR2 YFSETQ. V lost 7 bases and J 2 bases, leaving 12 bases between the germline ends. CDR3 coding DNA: TGCGCCAGCGGAGGGGCGCGTCAAGAGACCCAGTACTTC. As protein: CASGGARQETQYF.

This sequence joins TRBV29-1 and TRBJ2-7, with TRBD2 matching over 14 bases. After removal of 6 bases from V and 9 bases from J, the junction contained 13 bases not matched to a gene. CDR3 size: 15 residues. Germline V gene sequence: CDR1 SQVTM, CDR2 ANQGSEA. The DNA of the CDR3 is TGCAGCGTATCGGGACTAGCGGGAGCACATAGTGGGCAGTACTTC. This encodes CSVSGLAGAHSGQYF.

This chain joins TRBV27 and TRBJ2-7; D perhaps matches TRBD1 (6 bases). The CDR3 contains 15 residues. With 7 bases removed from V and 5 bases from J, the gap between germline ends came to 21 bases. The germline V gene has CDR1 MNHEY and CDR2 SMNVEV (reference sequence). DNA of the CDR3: TGTGCCAGCACCCGCCACCTCCGGGACATCGACGAGCAGTACTTC. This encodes CASTRHLRDIDEQYF.

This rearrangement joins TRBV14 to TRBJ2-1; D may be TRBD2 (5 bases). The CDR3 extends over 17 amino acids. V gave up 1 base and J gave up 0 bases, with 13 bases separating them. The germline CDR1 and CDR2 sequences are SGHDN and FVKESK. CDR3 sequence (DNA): TGTGCCAGCAGCCAAGTGAGGGCCCCGTACTCCTACAATGAGCAGTTCTTC. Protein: CASSQVRAPYSYNEQFF.

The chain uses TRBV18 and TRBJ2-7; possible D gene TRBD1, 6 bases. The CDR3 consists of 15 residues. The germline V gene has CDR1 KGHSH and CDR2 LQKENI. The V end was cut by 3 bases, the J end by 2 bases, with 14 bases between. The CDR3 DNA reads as TGTGCCAGCTCACCCATAAGACAGGCGACCTACGAGCAGTACTTC. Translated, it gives CASSPIRQATYEQYF. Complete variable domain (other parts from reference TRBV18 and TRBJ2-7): NAGVMQNPRHLVRRRGQEARLRCSPMKGHSHVYWYRQLPEEGLKFMVYLQKENIIDESGMPKERFSAEFPKEGPSILRIQQVVRGDSAAYFCASSPIRQATYEQYFGPGTRLTVT.

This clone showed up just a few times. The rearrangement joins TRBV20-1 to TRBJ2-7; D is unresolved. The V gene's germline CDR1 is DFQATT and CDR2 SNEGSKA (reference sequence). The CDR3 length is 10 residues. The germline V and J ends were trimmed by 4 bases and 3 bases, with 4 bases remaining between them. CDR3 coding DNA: TGCAGTGCTATGCTCTACGAGCAGTACTTC. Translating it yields CSAMLYEQYF.

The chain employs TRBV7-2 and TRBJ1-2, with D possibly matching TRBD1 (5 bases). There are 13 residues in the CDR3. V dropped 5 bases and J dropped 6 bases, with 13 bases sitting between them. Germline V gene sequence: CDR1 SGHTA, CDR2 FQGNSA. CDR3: CASSPGSLDGYTF. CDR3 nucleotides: TGTGCCAGCAGCCCAGGGTCCCTAGATGGCTACACCTTC.

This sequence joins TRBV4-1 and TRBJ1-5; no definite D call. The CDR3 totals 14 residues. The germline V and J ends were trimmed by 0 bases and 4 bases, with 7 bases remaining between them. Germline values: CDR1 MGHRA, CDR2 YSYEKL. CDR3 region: CASSQDEGNQPQHF. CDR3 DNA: TGCGCCAGCAGCCAAGATGAAGGGAATCAGCCCCAGCATTTT.

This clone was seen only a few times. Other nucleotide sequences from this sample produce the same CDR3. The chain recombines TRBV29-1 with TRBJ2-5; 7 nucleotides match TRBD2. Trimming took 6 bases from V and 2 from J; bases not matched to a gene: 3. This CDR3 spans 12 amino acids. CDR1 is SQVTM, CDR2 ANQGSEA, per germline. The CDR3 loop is CSVGTTQETQYF. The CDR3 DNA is TGCAGCGTCGGGACTACACAAGAGACCCAGTACTTC.

CDR3 region: CASTHTGELFF. The CDR3 nucleotides read TGTGCCAGCACCCACACCGGGGAGCTGTTTTTT. This rearrangement joins TRBV7-8 to TRBJ2-2, with unresolved D. This CDR3 comprises 11 residues. V lost 7 bases and J 3 bases, leaving 3 bases between the germline ends. Per the germline V gene, CDR1 is SGHVS and CDR2 is FQNEAQ.

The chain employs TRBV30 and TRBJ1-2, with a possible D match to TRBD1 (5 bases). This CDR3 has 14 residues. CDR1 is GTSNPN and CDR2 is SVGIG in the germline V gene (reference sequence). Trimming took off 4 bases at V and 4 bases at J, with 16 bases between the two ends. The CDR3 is CAWNSDGGSYGYTF. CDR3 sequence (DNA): TGTGCCTGGAATAGCGACGGGGGATCCTATGGCTACACCTTC. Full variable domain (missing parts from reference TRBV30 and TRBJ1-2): SQTIHQWPATLVQPVGSPLSLECTVEGTSNPNLYWYRQAAGRGLQLLFYSVGIGQISSEVPQNLSASRPQDRQFILSSKKLLLSDSGFYLCAWNSDGGSYGYTFGSGTRLTVV.

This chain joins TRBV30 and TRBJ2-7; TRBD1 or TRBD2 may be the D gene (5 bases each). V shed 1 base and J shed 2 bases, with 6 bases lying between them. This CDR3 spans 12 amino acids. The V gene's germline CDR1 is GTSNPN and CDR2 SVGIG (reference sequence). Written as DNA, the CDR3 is TGTGCCTGGAGTGGGGGGACCTACGAGCAGTACTTC. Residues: CAWSGGTYEQYF. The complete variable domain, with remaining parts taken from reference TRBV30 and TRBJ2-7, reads SQTIHQWPATLVQPVGSPLSLECTVEGTSNPNLYWYRQAAGRGLQLLFYSVGIGQISSEVPQNLSASRPQDRQFILSSKKLLLSDSGFYLCAWSGGTYEQYFGPGTRLTVT.